What follows is one T cell receptor (beta chain) and its context. Its antigen is unknown. This was a survey-level run. The method was immunoSEQ multiplex PCR; TCRdb's version includes in-frame clones alone and lacks a portion of them. The table has approximately 30,000 clones, nearly 90% seen once. These data belong to a study of multiple sclerosis patients with progressive multifocal leukoencephalopathy. Study-level findings and limits: In most PML patients, TRB repertoires appeared less diverse by entropy.

V dropped 3 bases and J dropped 0 bases, with 14 bases sitting between them. CDR3 length: 16 residues. Germline values: CDR1 MGHRA, CDR2 YSYEKL. Indicated time point: approximately 12 months of natalizumab therapy. The gene calls are TRBV4-1 and TRBJ1-1; D possibly corresponds to TRBD1 (5 bases). The sequence was collected from a human donor with multiple sclerosis. Sequenced here: PBMCs, sampled from a patient treated with natalizumab. The CDR3 loop reads CASSHRQGSMNTEAFF. The CDR3, as DNA: TGCGCCAGCAGCCATAGGCAGGGTAGTATGAACACTGAAGCTTTCTTT.